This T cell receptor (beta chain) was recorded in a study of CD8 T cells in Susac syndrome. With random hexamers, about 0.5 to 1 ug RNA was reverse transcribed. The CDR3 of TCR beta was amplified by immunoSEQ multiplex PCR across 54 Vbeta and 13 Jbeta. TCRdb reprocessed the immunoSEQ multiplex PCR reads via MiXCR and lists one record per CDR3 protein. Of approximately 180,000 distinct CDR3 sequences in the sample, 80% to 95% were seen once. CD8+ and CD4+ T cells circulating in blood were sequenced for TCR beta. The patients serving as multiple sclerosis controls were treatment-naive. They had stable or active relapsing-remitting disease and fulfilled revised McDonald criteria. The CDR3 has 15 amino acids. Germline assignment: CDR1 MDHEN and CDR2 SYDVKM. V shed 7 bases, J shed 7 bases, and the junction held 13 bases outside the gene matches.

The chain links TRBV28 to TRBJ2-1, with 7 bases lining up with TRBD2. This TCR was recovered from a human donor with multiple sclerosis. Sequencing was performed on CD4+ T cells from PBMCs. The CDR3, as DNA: TGTGCCAGCACCCAAGGGGCAGATAGCGGGAATGAGCAGTTCTTC. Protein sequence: CASTQGADSGNEQFF.